A selection of T cell receptor beta chains follows, all from one sample in a study of blood T cell repertoires in COVID-19. The method was immunoSEQ multiplex PCR; TCRdb's version includes in-frame clones alone and lacks a portion of them. The sample lists approximately 260,000 clones, approximately 79% occurring once. The material sequenced was peripheral blood. The receptors were sampled from a woman aged 35 to 49 with active or convalescent COVID-19. Both conserved end residues are part of each CDR3. A D gene is named only where the DNA matches it firmly.

J: TRBJ2-1; D: TRBD1; V: TRBV5-1; CDR3: CASSFRTGYRNEQFF; DNA: TGCGCCAGCAGCTTTAGGACAGGGTATCGGAATGAGCAGTTCTTC
J: TRBJ1-3; D: NA; V: TRBV18; CDR3: CASSPQGGASGNTIYF; DNA: TGTGCCAGCTCACCCCAGGGAGGGGCCTCGGGAAACACCATATATTTT
J: TRBJ2-2; D: NA; V: TRBV7-9; CDR3: CASFGTRGPGELFF; DNA: TGTGCCAGCTTCGGGACTCGGGGTCCCGGGGAGCTGTTTTTT
J: TRBJ1-2; D: NA; V: TRBV5-6; CDR3: CASSQNTNTGWYGYTF; DNA: TGTGCCAGCAGCCAAAATACAAACACAGGGTGGTATGGCTACACCTTC
J: TRBJ1-5; D: NA; V: TRBV30; CDR3: CAWSVISNQPQHF; DNA: TGTGCCTGGAGTGTCATCAGCAATCAGCCCCAGCATTTT
J: TRBJ2-7; D: NA; V: TRBV27; CDR3: CASSVIQGYEQYF; DNA: TGTGCCAGCAGTGTGATACAGGGTTACGAGCAGTACTTC
J: TRBJ2-5; D: TRBD2; V: TRBV10-3; CDR3: CATALAGGRETQYF; DNA: TGTGCCACTGCCCTAGCGGGGGGGCGTGAGACCCAGTACTTC
J: TRBJ1-1; D: TRBD1; V: TRBV7-2; CDR3: CASSVDRVGSAFF; DNA: TGTGCCAGCAGCGTCGACAGGGTAGGTTCTGCTTTCTTT
J: TRBJ1-1; D: NA; V: TRBV11-2; CDR3: CASSLGARTEAFF; DNA: TGTGCCAGCAGCTTAGGCGCCCGCACTGAAGCTTTCTTT
J: TRBJ2-3; D: NA; V: TRBV5-1; CDR3: CASSLSPILRDTQYF; DNA: TGCGCCAGCAGCTTGTCCCCAATTTTGAGAGATACGCAGTATTTT